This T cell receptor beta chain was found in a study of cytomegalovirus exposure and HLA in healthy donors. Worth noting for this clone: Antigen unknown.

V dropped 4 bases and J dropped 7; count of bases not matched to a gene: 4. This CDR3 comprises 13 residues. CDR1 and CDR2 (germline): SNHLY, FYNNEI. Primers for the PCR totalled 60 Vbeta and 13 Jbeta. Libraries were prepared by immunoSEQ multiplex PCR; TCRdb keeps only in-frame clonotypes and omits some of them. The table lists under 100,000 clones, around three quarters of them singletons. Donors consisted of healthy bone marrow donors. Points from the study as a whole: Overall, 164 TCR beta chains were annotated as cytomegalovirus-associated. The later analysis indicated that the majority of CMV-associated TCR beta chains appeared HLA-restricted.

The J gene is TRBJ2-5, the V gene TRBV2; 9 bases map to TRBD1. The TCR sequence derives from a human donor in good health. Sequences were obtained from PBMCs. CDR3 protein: CASSGGTGRTQYF. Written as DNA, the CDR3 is TGTGCCAGCAGTGGTGGGACAGGGAGGACCCAGTACTTC.